This entry lists 8 T cell receptor beta chains sequenced from one sample in a study of tumor-infiltrating lymphocytes in primary liver carcinoma. Starting from around 500 ng of total RNA, TCR beta cDNA was produced with a primer in the constant region. Generation of the TCR beta libraries relied on three nested multiplex PCR rounds using slightly modified ARM-PCR. Primers for the first two PCR rounds were TRBV1-TRBV30 forward primers and a C-beta reverse primer (roughly 9 cycles per round). TCRdb reanalysed the multiplex PCR reads using MiXCR and keeps one entry per CDR3 protein. The sample has tens of thousands of distinct CDR3 sequences, around three quarters seen once. The tissue used was unsorted bulk material of 20-30 mg. RNA and DNA were co-extracted from it with the AllPrep DNA/RNA mini kit. The sequenced material came from liver tumor tissue from sampling region 4. Described subset: tumor region T4, right-lateral pole. The receptors here all came from a woman in her twenties or thirties with primary liver carcinoma and hepatitis B virus infection.

Only one count was recorded for this clonotype. At one boundary the junction diverges from the germline segment, which might be a read error. The chain is built from TRBV30 and TRBJ1-2; no clear D. Per germline, CDR1 GTSNPN and CDR2 SVGIG (reference sequence). The CDR3 totals 13 residues. The CDR3 loop reads CVWSVDRGCGYTF. CDR3 DNA: TGTGTCTGGAGTGTGGATCGGGGTTGTGGCTACACCTTC.

As to this clonotype: Relative to the germline gene, one junction end is altered; a read error may explain this. The chain joins TRBV11-2 to TRBJ2-7; D possibly matches TRBD1 or TRBD2 (5 bases each). This CDR3 region has 15 residues. Per germline, CDR1 SGHAT and CDR2 FQNNGV. CDR3 sequence reads: CTSSSPGTGTSEQYF. The DNA of the CDR3 is TGTACCAGCAGCTCTCCTGGGACGGGTACCTCCGAGCAATACTTC.

V is TRBV4-2 and J is TRBJ2-7; 9 bases fit TRBD1. CDR1 LGHNA and CDR2 YNFKEQ come from the germline V gene. The CDR3 length is 18 residues. With V trimmed by 5 bases and J by 5 bases, 19 bases remained unmatched. In DNA, the CDR3 is TGTGCCAGCAGCAAGGAACACCTGGGACAGGGAGGACCGCACGAGCAGTACTTC. This translates into CASSKEHLGQGGPHEQYF.

This clonotype was found once. This could be a read error, since a much larger clone is one nucleotide away. V is TRBV11-2 and J is TRBJ2-7, with D maybe TRBD1 (7 bases). The V gene's germline CDR1 is SGHAT and CDR2 FQNNGV. The CDR3 covers 17 residues. CDR3 sequence (DNA): TGTGCCAGCAGTATCACAGGAGGGGGCTCTTGGACCTACGAGCGGTACTTC. Translated: CASSITGGGSWTYERYF.

This clonotype was seen ten or more times. CDR3 nucleotides: TGTGCCAGCTCTACAGGGCTGGCGGCTGAAGCTTTCTTT. Translation: CASSTGLAAEAFF. This chain connects TRBV11-3 to TRBJ1-1; tentatively, D is TRBD1 (6 bases). Germline assignment: CDR1 SGHNT and CDR2 YENEEA. V lost 8 bases and J lost 6, with 16 bases in between. The CDR3 runs to 13 residues.

On this clonotype itself: The CDR3 end shows no conserved phenylalanine or tryptophan, and so a read error is likely. The V gene is TRBV28, the J gene TRBJ1-5, with D hard to call. The length of the CDR3 is 12 residues. Trimming removed 5 bases at V and 12 bases at J, with 14 bases between. From germline, CDR1 is MDHEN and CDR2 SYDVKM. The CDR3 DNA is TGTGCCAGCAGTGTATCCGGGATAGGCCAGCATTCT. This sequence encodes CASSVSGIGQHS.

On this clonotype itself: The junction and the germline gene differ at one end; a read error may be behind it. This sequence joins TRBV5-4 and TRBJ2-3; D ambiguous. The germline V gene encodes CDR1 SGHNT and CDR2 YYREEE (reference sequence). The CDR3 is 17 residues long. In nucleotides, the CDR3 is TGTGTCAGCAACGTAGACGGATACCCTCCACCCACAGATACGCAGTTTTTT. This translates into CVSNVDGYPPPTDTQFF.

This clonotype was seen just once. A read error may be the cause here, since a much bigger clone is one base away. The gene calls are TRBV19 and TRBJ2-1; the match to TRBD2 covers 11 bases. CDR3 length: 18 residues. The germline V gene encodes CDR1 LNHDA and CDR2 SQIVND (reference sequence). In nucleotides, the CDR3 is TGTGCCAGTAGTATTCCTGGGCTGACTAGCGGGATCTACAGTGATCAGTCCTTC. This sequence encodes CASSIPGLTSGIYSDQSF.